The present entry profiles one T cell receptor (beta chain) with its context. Its antigen specificity is not known. Per-nucleotide qualities are absent, and no much larger clonotype sits a single base away. Donors were healthy HIV-negative adults with no recently reported acute infections or vaccinations. Every donor was a Caucasian adult living in Nashville, Tennessee, USA. CD4+ T cells were enriched by magnetic negative selection; naive cells were then positively selected on CD45RA, and the negative fraction formed the memory subset. Blood was collected by leukapheresis, and PBMCs were isolated by Ficoll-Histopaque density gradient centrifugation and then cryopreserved in liquid nitrogen vapor phase. Analytical flow cytometry was used to check the purity and quantity of each magnetically sorted T cell population. Genomic DNA was isolated from every sorted fraction and measured by UV absorbance on a Nanodrop 2000c.

The data are from a study of shared clonotypes between healthy human individuals (TCRdb year 2020). Study-level background: The cohort included a few men and a couple of women between 18 and 49 years of age. Libraries were prepared and TCR repertoires were sequenced by different laboratories using diverse techniques, in order to increase sequencing depth and limit assay-specific biases. Each donor's leukapheresis produced roughly between roughly 0.94 and 9.5 billion PBMCs. To estimate repertoire size and how much clonotype sharing occurs between individuals, the study deeply sequenced the blood TCR repertoires of about five healthy adults. For each donor, CD4 naive and CD4 memory were each given three plates, CD8 naive was given two plates, and CD8 memory was given one plate. What the work shows at the level of the full study, not this receptor alone: Sharing across a few donors was observed for about 5% of naive CD4, about 4% of naive CD8, about 2.5% of memory CD4, and about 0.4% of memory CD8 clonotypes. Higher generation probabilities were observed for clonotypes shared by all four sorted-subset donors than for non-shared clonotypes. Larger estimated clonotype richness was generally found for naive subsets than for memory subsets. Incomplete sequencing was indicated by rarefaction of sorted-subset datasets, despite the large sequencing depth. Because the study included only a small number of donors, the genetic and exposure-history diversity represented was limited. Sampling was restricted to blood, and TCR repertoires in tissues likely differ from the TCR repertoires found in blood. Pairwise subsampling indicated that sequencing depth was expected to affect the degree of clonotype sharing among donors.

Using the deep immunoSEQ assay, multiplex PCR amplified TCR CDR3 regions from genomic DNA. Extracted genomic DNA from each cell subset was distributed evenly across all wells of several immunoSEQ 96-well plates, and each plate was treated as a replicate. For sorted subsets, each replicate PCR was loaded with approximately 200 ng genomic DNA, equivalent to 30,000 or so T cell genomes. The purified libraries were quantified using a Qubit 3.0 fluorometer, sized with a Bioanalyzer 2100, and then quantified again using the KAPA Library Quantification kit. A separate single-read 150-cycle Illumina NextSeq 550 flow cell was used to sequence each immunoSEQ 96-well plate. On the study's bioinformatics: The immunoSEQ output contained only junctional sequences without quality scores, so filtering could not match that applied to full-length reads. Sequences were annotated with PyIR, a Python wrapper for IgBLAST v1.9, using IMGT germline references to assign V/J genes and CDR3. Any read was removed if the V/J assignment was weak (E-value above 1e-6), the CDR3 was missing, or the read contained stop codons, out-of-frame junctions, or ambiguous translated residues. A V3J clonotype was defined by an identical inferred V gene, J gene, and CDR3 amino acid sequence. To compute the percentage overlap between repertoires, the number of shared unique clonotypes was divided by the size of the smaller repertoire. Richness of each repertoire was evaluated using RTK rarefaction, the Chao1 estimator, and Recon v2.1 estimates of unobserved clonotypes. For all TCRbeta clonotypes obtained by the gDNA method from four donors, generation probabilities were computed with OLGA. TCRdb mirrors the immuneACCESS table, restricted to in-frame sequences. Some clones are absent from its copies; in checked studies, under half trace to an unresolved V gene, and the reason for the others is unknown. For V, J and clone size, that table is used; D and trimming come from the DNA. The sample profile shows about 2.3 million clones; just under 95% of them were found once. The ten largest clonotypes hold approximately 0.41% of the sample.

The junction shows trimming of 1 base on V and 7 bases on J, and the gene matches do not reach 9 bases of it. CDR1 and CDR2, per the germline V gene (reference sequence), are SEHNR and FQNEAQ. CDR3 length: 16 amino acids, cysteine to phenylalanine. Kept here is only the CDR3 DNA, which spans 48 bases and is read in frame from base 1. This sequence uses TRBV7-9 and TRBJ2-1; TRBD1 fits 8 bases in the junction. The clonotype originates from a man aged 18 to 30 in good health. Some clones in this sample may be carry-over from other donors' samples. Material for sequencing was naive CD4+ T cells from PBMCs. This specimen's cell subset or site label, interpreted: CD45RA+ positively selected. The CDR3 has the sequence CASSLGTGLRRNEQFF. The nucleotide sequence reads TGTGCCAGCAGCTTAGGGACAGGGCTAAGGAGGAATGAGCAGTTCTTC.